One and the same sample provided the 30 T cell receptor beta chains below, sequenced in a study of siplizumab effects on memory and regulatory T cells. Measured with immunoSEQ multiplex PCR; TCRdb has only the in-frame clones, and not every one. The table lists tens of thousands of clones, over 95% of them singletons, with 0.031% in the top ten. Sequencing was performed on naive CD4+ T cells sorted from blood. The receptors originated from a human donor in good health.

The CDR3: CASSEASGTTSGYTF. The DNA of the CDR3 is TGTGCCAGCAGTGAAGCTTCCGGGACGACTAGCGGCTACACCTTC. The chain links TRBV6-1 to TRBJ1-2; TRBD1 might be the D (5 bases). Trimming took 0 bases from V and 8 from J, leaving 16 bases between them. CDR3 length: 15 residues. Germline CDR1 reads MNHNS; CDR2 reads SASEGT.

The V and J genes are TRBV27 and TRBJ2-7; D call uncertain. This CDR3 comprises 12 residues. The V end was cut by 10 bases, the J end by 1 base, with 11 bases between. Germline CDR1 is MNHEY and CDR2 is SMNVEV (reference sequence). For the CDR3, the DNA is TGTGCCACCCCGATCAGGTCCTACGAGCAGTACTTC. Its translation: CATPIRSYEQYF.

The chain combines TRBV4-1 with TRBJ2-1; a possible D gene is TRBD2 (7 bases). The V end was cut by 8 bases, the J end by 4 bases, with 21 bases between. The V gene's germline CDR1 is MGHRA and CDR2 YSYEKL. The CDR3 runs to 16 residues. CDR3 sequence: CASSPGWGGRYNEQFF. The CDR3 DNA reads as TGCGCCAGCTCCCCCGGATGGGGGGGCCGATACAATGAGCAGTTCTTC.

This chain uses TRBV7-9 with TRBJ1-1; no reliable D call. Germline lookup yields CDR1 SEHNR and CDR2 FQNEAQ (reference sequence). V was pared by 3 bases and J by 2 bases, with 7 bases between. The CDR3 spans 13 residues. The CDR3 loop reads CASSLAQNTEAFF. CDR3 coding DNA: TGTGCCAGCAGCTTGGCCCAAAACACTGAAGCTTTCTTT.

The V call is TRBV29-1, the J call TRBJ2-1; no definite D call. V was shortened by 5 bases and J by 7 bases, with 12 bases between the two germline ends. The germline gives CDR1 SQVTM, CDR2 ANQGSEA. The CDR3 extends over 12 amino acids. The CDR3 sequence: CSVRPAGNEQFF. CDR3 DNA: TGCAGCGTTAGACCGGCTGGGAATGAGCAGTTCTTC.

This clone was seen only once. The V gene is TRBV7-3, the J gene TRBJ2-7; D call uncertain. CDR1 and CDR2 (germline): SGHTA, FQGTGA. V lost 5 bases and J lost 6, with 11 bases in between. The CDR3 covers 12 residues. CDR3 nucleotides: TGTGCCAGCAGCCTAGGGTCGGGCGAGCAGTACTTC. Protein sequence: CASSLGSGEQYF.

The V gene is TRBV11-2, the J gene TRBJ1-5, with D maybe TRBD1 (6 bases). The length of the CDR3 is 15 residues. Germline CDR1 is SGHAT and CDR2 is FQNNGV. V was pared by 6 bases and J by 5 bases, with 17 bases between. Here the CDR3 reads CASSHVTGLDQPQHF. The CDR3 coding sequence is TGTGCCAGCAGTCATGTAACAGGGTTGGATCAGCCCCAGCATTTT.

CDR3 region: CASSQRGLHYEQYF. For the CDR3, the DNA is TGTGCCAGTAGTCAGAGGGGACTGCATTACGAGCAGTACTTC. The chain carries TRBV19 and TRBJ2-7, with D maybe TRBD2 (6 bases). The CDR3 is 14 residues long. Trimming shortened V by 5 bases and J by 4 bases, and 15 bases separated the two germline ends. Germline V CDR1 and CDR2: LNHDA, SQIVND (reference sequence).

The chain recombines TRBV5-1 with TRBJ2-3, with 10 bases identical to TRBD2. V trimming: 2 bases; J trimming: 6 bases; junction bases outside the gene matches: 9. CDR3 size: 16 residues. Looked up from germline, CDR1 is SGHRS and CDR2 is YFSETQ. The CDR3, as DNA: TGCGCCAGCAGCTTCCTAGCGGGGGCCGTCCGGGATACGCAGTATTTT. Amino acids: CASSFLAGAVRDTQYF. The full variable domain, with the rest looked up from reference TRBV5-1 and TRBJ2-3, is KAGVTQTPRYLIKTRGQQVTLSCSPISGHRSVSWYQQTPGQGLQFLFEYFSETQRNKGNFPGRFSGRQFSNSRSEMNVSTLELGDSALYLCASSFLAGAVRDTQYFGPGTRLTVL.

The genes are TRBV6-5 and TRBJ2-7; D is possibly TRBD2 (5 bases). This CDR3 region has 11 residues. The germline V and J ends were trimmed by 11 bases and 2 bases, with 10 bases remaining between them. In germline, CDR1 is MNHEY, CDR2 SVGAGI. CDR3: CAAGRAYEQYF. CDR3 coding DNA: TGTGCCGCGGGTAGGGCCTACGAGCAGTACTTC.

This clone came up once. The chain is built from TRBV30 and TRBJ2-3, with D possibly being TRBD2 (7 bases). The CDR3 has 15 residues. Germline V gene data show CDR1 as GTSNPN and CDR2 as SVGIG (reference sequence). The germline V and J ends were trimmed by 2 bases and 3 bases, with 15 bases remaining between them. In DNA form, the CDR3 reads TGTGCCTGGAGTCTGCCGGGGGGCCCGACAGATACGCAGTATTTT. Translation: CAWSLPGGPTDTQYF.

The genes are TRBV4-1 and TRBJ2-2, with TRBD1 identical over 7 bases. Germline V gives CDR1 MGHRA, CDR2 YSYEKL. V trimming: 4 bases; J trimming: 0 bases; junction bases outside the gene matches: 5. The CDR3 is 16 residues long. Written as DNA, the CDR3 is TGCGCCAGCAGCCTTATCGGACAGGCGAACACCGGGGAGCTGTTTTTT. Translating it yields CASSLIGQANTGELFF.

The chain joins TRBV6-5 to TRBJ2-7, with 7 bases matching TRBD2. The CDR3 has 14 amino acids. Germline CDR1 reads MNHEY; CDR2 reads SVGAGI. Losses at the gene ends were 2 bases for V and 1 base for J; bases not matched to a gene: 2. The CDR3 here is CASSYAGDSYEQYF. In DNA, the CDR3 is TGTGCCAGCAGTTACGCGGGGGATTCCTACGAGCAGTACTTC.

The V and J genes are TRBV2 and TRBJ1-2; D is possibly TRBD1 (5 bases). The V gene's germline CDR1 is SNHLY and CDR2 FYNNEI. The CDR3 extends over 16 amino acids. The germline V and J ends were trimmed by 6 bases and 3 bases, with 20 bases remaining between them. CDR3 in DNA: TGTGCCAGCAGCCCTCCCGGAAAGGGGCAATACTATGGCTACACCTTC. Encoded protein: CASSPPGKGQYYGYTF.

Of note for this clone: Other DNA sequences from this sample encode an identical CDR3 as well. The J gene is TRBJ1-5, the V gene TRBV6-5; 9 nucleotides align to TRBD1. V lost 0 bases to trimming and J lost 4 bases; unmatched junction nucleotides: 1. From germline, CDR1 is MNHEY and CDR2 SVGAGI. The CDR3 has 15 residues. In DNA, the CDR3 is TGTGCCAGCAGTTACTCAGGGACAGGGAATCAGCCCCAGCATTTT. Translation: CASSYSGTGNQPQHF.

The rearrangement uses TRBV5-4 and TRBJ1-1, with TRBD1 matching 8 bases. J lost 1 base, V lost 4 bases, and 6 bases had no gene match. CDR1 SGHNT and CDR2 YYREEE come from the germline V gene (reference sequence). The CDR3 spans 15 residues. The CDR3 nucleotides read TGTGCCAGCAGCCGAACCGGGACAGGGAACACTGAAGCTTTCTTT. Residues: CASSRTGTGNTEAFF.

The chain combines TRBV5-4 with TRBJ2-2, with 10 bases fitting TRBD2. This CDR3 has 16 residues. CDR1 is SGHNT, CDR2 YYREEE, per germline (reference sequence). With 1 base clipped from V and 2 bases from J, the junction kept 2 bases outside the gene matches. The CDR3 is CASSLLAGGNTGELFF. DNA of the CDR3: TGTGCCAGCAGCTTGTTAGCGGGGGGTAACACCGGGGAGCTGTTTTTT.

The rearrangement links TRBV4-2 to TRBJ1-3; D not resolved. Trimming removed 5 bases from V and 0 bases from J, with 14 bases in between. The germline V gene encodes CDR1 LGHNA and CDR2 YNFKEQ. This CDR3 region has 16 residues. The CDR3 loop is CASSLGGMISGNTIYF. Written as DNA, the CDR3 is TGTGCCAGCAGCTTGGGAGGGATGATCTCTGGAAACACCATATATTTT.

The chain has TRBV29-1 and TRBJ2-1, with TRBD1 matching over 11 bases. The V and J ends lost 6 bases and 6 bases, in that order; junction bases with no gene match: 7. Germline V gene lookup returns CDR1 SQVTM and CDR2 ANQGSEA. The CDR3 length is 14 residues. The CDR3 region is CSVAAGTGGNEQFF. CDR3 DNA: TGCAGCGTCGCGGCCGGGACAGGGGGCAATGAGCAGTTCTTC.

This chain uses TRBV5-4 with TRBJ1-2; 9 bases map to TRBD1. Trimming removed 3 bases from V and 4 bases from J; junction bases left unmatched: 7. Germline V gives CDR1 SGHNT, CDR2 YYREEE (reference sequence). The CDR3 extends over 15 amino acids. This CDR3 reads CASSSDRGSTYGYTF. Written as DNA, the CDR3 is TGTGCCAGCAGCTCTGACAGGGGGTCTACCTATGGCTACACCTTC.

This chain links TRBV9 with TRBJ2-5, with D maybe TRBD2 (6 bases). This CDR3 comprises 13 residues. Germline values: CDR1 SGDLS, CDR2 YYNGEE. Between the trimmed V and J ends, which lost 0 bases and 5 bases, there was a span of 8 bases. This CDR3 reads CASSVEGLETQYF. The CDR3 bases are TGTGCCAGCAGCGTAGAGGGACTTGAGACCCAGTACTTC.

The chain carries TRBV19 and TRBJ1-5; D is undetermined. The CDR3 runs 15 residues. Germline CDR1 reads LNHDA; CDR2 reads SQIVND (reference sequence). Trimming took off 5 bases at V and 6 bases at J, with 17 bases between the two ends. As DNA, the CDR3 is TGTGCCAGTAGTGTCTCGCCAGACCGAAGTCAGCCCCAGCATTTT. It translates to CASSVSPDRSQPQHF.

CDR3 sequence: CASRLMTGGFEAFF. The CDR3 DNA reads TGTGCCAGCAGGCTTATGACAGGGGGCTTTGAAGCTTTCTTT. The gene calls are TRBV5-4 and TRBJ1-1; TRBD1 matches 10 bases. V dropped 5 bases and J dropped 7; count of bases not matched to a gene: 8. Germline V CDR1 and CDR2: SGHNT, YYREEE (reference sequence). The CDR3 length is 14 residues.

This rearrangement joins TRBV19 to TRBJ1-6; tentative D call: TRBD1 (5 bases). V was trimmed by 7 bases and J by 10 bases, leaving 11 bases between them. Germline CDR1 and CDR2: LNHDA and SQIVND (reference sequence). This CDR3 has 12 residues. The CDR3 DNA reads as TGTGCCAGTAACGGGCAGGGATCACCCCTCCACTTT. Amino acid sequence: CASNGQGSPLHF. The full variable domain, with the rest looked up from reference TRBV19 and TRBJ1-6, is DGGITQSPKYLFRKEGQNVTLSCEQNLNHDAMYWYRQDPGQGLRLIYYSQIVNDFQKGDIAEGYSVSREKKESFPLTVTSAQKNPTAFYLCASNGQGSPLHFGNGTRLTVT.

This clone occurred a few times. The V gene is TRBV10-3, the J gene TRBJ1-1, with D perhaps TRBD1 (5 bases). The CDR3 length is 14 residues. Looked up from germline, CDR1 is ENHRY and CDR2 is SYGVKD. V was cut by 0 bases and J by 1 base, with 6 bases left in between. For the CDR3, the DNA is TGTGCCATCAGTGAGTCTCAGGGGAACACTGAAGCTTTCTTT. Translated: CAISESQGNTEAFF.

This chain connects TRBV7-2 to TRBJ1-2, with 10 nucleotides matching TRBD1. The V segment lost 0 bases and the J segment 0 bases; nucleotides outside the gene matches: 1. The CDR3 sequence is 16 residues long. CDR1 and CDR2 (germline): SGHTA, FQGNSA. The DNA for the CDR3 is TGTGCCAGCAGCTTAGCAGGGACAGGGGCTAACTATGGCTACACCTTC. Translated: CASSLAGTGANYGYTF.

The genes are TRBV7-3 and TRBJ1-1, with 10 positions matching TRBD1. This CDR3 region has 14 residues. The ends lost 4 bases at V and 4 bases at J; junction bases unmatched: 3. Germline V gives CDR1 SGHTA, CDR2 FQGTGA. CDR3 protein: CASSSRQGATEAFF. The CDR3 coding sequence is TGTGCCAGCAGCTCCAGACAGGGGGCCACTGAAGCTTTCTTT.

V is TRBV5-1 and J is TRBJ2-1, with 11 bases matching TRBD2. There are 16 residues in the CDR3. With 6 bases clipped from V and 7 bases from J, the junction kept 12 bases outside the gene matches. Germline lookup yields CDR1 SGHRS and CDR2 YFSETQ. In DNA form, the CDR3 reads TGCGCCAGCACAGCCGCCCTAGCGGGGGGCAGGAATGAGCAGTTCTTC. This encodes CASTAALAGGRNEQFF.

V is TRBV6-1 and J is TRBJ2-2; D is tentatively TRBD1 or TRBD2 (7 bases each). V was pared by 6 bases and J by 0 bases, with 11 bases between. This CDR3 is 15 amino acids long. Germline CDR1 is MNHNS and CDR2 is SASEGT. Written as DNA, the CDR3 is TGTGCCAGCAGCCCAGGGGGGGCGAACACCGGGGAGCTGTTTTTT. Its translation: CASSPGGANTGELFF.

DNA for the CDR3: TGTGCCAGCTTTGACAGGGAACGGTCACCCCTCCACTTT. Its translation: CASFDRERSPLHF. The genes are TRBV28 and TRBJ1-6, with 7 positions matching TRBD1. Germline V gene data show CDR1 as MDHEN and CDR2 as SYDVKM. The CDR3 consists of 13 residues. V was pared by 8 bases and J by 10 bases, with 8 bases of the junction left unmatched.